Listed below are T cell receptor beta chains from one sample, sequenced in a study of shared clonotypes between healthy human individuals. Profiled with immunoSEQ multiplex PCR; TCRdb holds only in-frame clones, not every one. The sample includes over a million clones, around 74% seen only once; the top ten take less than 1.5%. Input material: memory CD4+ T cells sorted from blood. These receptors were collected from a man between 18 and 35 years old in good health. CDR3s include the opening cysteine and the closing phenylalanine or tryptophan. The order of the fields is J gene, clone size, D gene, V gene, CDR3 protein, CDR3 DNA. The D gene is left open where the match is weak. Rows may omit the clone size; those that give it use once, few, many or a size class.

J gene: TRBJ2-3
clone size: -
D gene: TRBD2
V gene: TRBV30
CDR3 protein: CAWTSGRLQDTQYF
CDR3 DNA: TGTGCCTGGACTAGCGGGAGGCTGCAAGATACGCAGTATTTT

J gene: TRBJ1-1
clone size: -
D gene: -
V gene: TRBV5-6
CDR3 protein: CASSLGARGPEAFF
CDR3 DNA: TGTGCCAGCAGCTTGGGCGCCCGGGGCCCTGAAGCTTTCTTT

J gene: TRBJ1-2
clone size: -
D gene: -
V gene: TRBV4-2
CDR3 protein: CASSQDRGGGYTF
CDR3 DNA: TGTGCCAGCAGCCAAGACAGGGGCGGCGGCTACACCTTC

J gene: TRBJ1-2
clone size: -
D gene: -
V gene: TRBV6-1
CDR3 protein: CASQQAWGFGYTF
CDR3 DNA: TGTGCCAGCCAGCAGGCATGGGGTTTCGGCTACACCTTC

J gene: TRBJ2-3
clone size: -
D gene: -
V gene: TRBV5-1
CDR3 protein: CASTLETGITDTQYF
CDR3 DNA: TGCGCCAGCACCCTAGAGACTGGCATCACAGATACGCAGTATTTT

J gene: TRBJ1-5
clone size: many
D gene: -
V gene: TRBV30
CDR3 protein: CAWSLGNQPQHF
CDR3 DNA: TGTGCCTGGAGTTTGGGGAATCAGCCCCAGCATTTT

J gene: TRBJ1-4
clone size: -
D gene: -
V gene: TRBV29-1
CDR3 protein: CSVRQAAEKLFF
CDR3 DNA: TGCAGCGTTCGGCAGGCGGCTGAAAAACTGTTTTTT

J gene: TRBJ2-5
clone size: -
D gene: TRBD1
V gene: TRBV6-6
CDR3 protein: CATRQDRAQETQYF
CDR3 DNA: TGTGCCACAAGACAGGACAGGGCCCAAGAGACCCAGTACTTC

J gene: TRBJ1-5
clone size: -
D gene: TRBD1
V gene: TRBV5-1
CDR3 protein: CASSLGDRDNQPQHF
CDR3 DNA: TGCGCCAGCAGCTTGGGGGACAGGGACAATCAGCCCCAGCATTTT

J gene: TRBJ2-7
clone size: -
D gene: -
V gene: TRBV19
CDR3 protein: CASSNVEEQYF
CDR3 DNA: TGTGCCAGTAGTAATGTTGAAGAGCAGTACTTC

J gene: TRBJ1-1
clone size: -
D gene: -
V gene: TRBV6-1
CDR3 protein: CASSARQVNTEAFF
CDR3 DNA: TGTGCCAGCAGTGCCAGGCAAGTTAACACTGAAGCTTTCTTT

J gene: TRBJ1-1
clone size: -
D gene: -
V gene: TRBV10-3
CDR3 protein: CAIKASGLANTEAFF
CDR3 DNA: TGTGCCATCAAGGCCTCGGGACTGGCGAACACTGAAGCTTTCTTT

J gene: TRBJ1-3
clone size: few
D gene: -
V gene: TRBV4-1
CDR3 protein: CASSRDPGNEGGAGNTIYF
CDR3 DNA: TGCGCCAGCAGCCGGGACCCGGGCAACGAAGGGGGAGCTGGAAACACCATATATTTT

J gene: TRBJ2-4
clone size: -
D gene: TRBD1
V gene: TRBV18
CDR3 protein: CASSSGQAQNIQYF
CDR3 DNA: TGTGCCAGCTCATCCGGACAGGCTCAAAACATTCAGTACTTC

J gene: TRBJ2-2
clone size: -
D gene: TRBD1
V gene: TRBV5-4
CDR3 protein: CASSLAAGQGGEGNTGELFF
CDR3 DNA: TGTGCCAGCAGCTTGGCCGCGGGACAGGGGGGAGAAGGGAACACCGGGGAGCTGTTTTTT

J gene: TRBJ2-7
clone size: -
D gene: TRBD2
V gene: TRBV9
CDR3 protein: CASSVGAGGSYEQYF
CDR3 DNA: TGTGCCAGCAGCGTAGGAGCGGGAGGGTCCTACGAGCAGTACTTC

J gene: TRBJ1-1
clone size: few
D gene: -
V gene: TRBV5-1
CDR3 protein: CASSFGGGSTEAFF
CDR3 DNA: TGCGCCAGCAGCTTCGGGGGAGGCTCCACTGAAGCTTTCTTT

J gene: TRBJ1-5
clone size: -
D gene: TRBD1
V gene: TRBV27
CDR3 protein: CASGTGEGQPQHF
CDR3 DNA: TGTGCCAGCGGTACAGGGGAAGGTCAGCCCCAGCATTTT

J gene: TRBJ2-5
clone size: -
D gene: TRBD2
V gene: TRBV4-3
CDR3 protein: CASSQGALAGAGETQYF
CDR3 DNA: TGCGCCAGCAGCCAAGGGGCACTAGCGGGAGCTGGAGAGACCCAGTACTTC

J gene: TRBJ2-1
clone size: few
D gene: TRBD2
V gene: TRBV2
CDR3 protein: CASREVAGVGWNEQFF
CDR3 DNA: TGTGCCAGCAGGGAAGTAGCGGGAGTCGGTTGGAATGAGCAGTTCTTC

J gene: TRBJ2-7
clone size: -
D gene: TRBD1
V gene: TRBV5-1
CDR3 protein: CASSQLTGNSYEQYF
CDR3 DNA: TGCGCCAGCAGCCAGCTGACAGGGAACTCCTACGAGCAGTACTTC

J gene: TRBJ1-2
clone size: -
D gene: -
V gene: TRBV19
CDR3 protein: CASSLSGISGYTF
CDR3 DNA: TGTGCCAGTAGTTTGTCAGGGATCAGCGGCTACACCTTC

J gene: TRBJ2-2
clone size: -
D gene: -
V gene: TRBV30
CDR3 protein: CAWSLGNTGELFF
CDR3 DNA: TGTGCCTGGAGTTTAGGGAACACCGGGGAGCTGTTTTTT

J gene: TRBJ1-1
clone size: -
D gene: -
V gene: TRBV5-1
CDR3 protein: CASSLIGSLNTEAFF
CDR3 DNA: TGCGCCAGCAGCCTGATCGGCAGTCTGAACACTGAAGCTTTCTTT

J gene: TRBJ1-5
clone size: -
D gene: TRBD1
V gene: TRBV6-6
CDR3 protein: CASSDRGQVNQPQHF
CDR3 DNA: TGTGCCAGCAGTGATAGGGGGCAAGTCAATCAGCCCCAGCATTTT

J gene: TRBJ2-3
clone size: once
D gene: -
V gene: TRBV5-3
CDR3 protein: CARSSGTDTQYF
CDR3 DNA: TGTGCCAGAAGTTCAGGGACAGATACGCAGTATTTT

J gene: TRBJ2-4
clone size: -
D gene: -
V gene: TRBV9
CDR3 protein: CASSVEVASNIQYF
CDR3 DNA: TGTGCCAGCAGCGTAGAGGTGGCCTCTAACATTCAGTACTTC

J gene: TRBJ1-6
clone size: -
D gene: -
V gene: TRBV19
CDR3 protein: CASSRGLPDGRNNSPLHF
CDR3 DNA: TGTGCCAGTAGTAGGGGTCTCCCTGATGGAAGAAATAATTCACCCCTCCACTTT

J gene: TRBJ1-2
clone size: -
D gene: -
V gene: TRBV18
CDR3 protein: CASSPQDGYTF
CDR3 DNA: TGTGCCAGCTCACCCCAAGATGGCTACACCTTC

J gene: TRBJ2-7
clone size: -
D gene: TRBD1
V gene: TRBV6-6
CDR3 protein: CASSRAGQGAYEQYF
CDR3 DNA: TGTGCCAGCAGTAGAGCGGGACAGGGCGCCTACGAGCAGTACTTC

J gene: TRBJ2-2
clone size: -
D gene: TRBD1
V gene: TRBV30
CDR3 protein: CAYSTGAINTGELFF
CDR3 DNA: TGTGCCTACTCGACAGGGGCGATTAACACCGGGGAGCTGTTTTTT

J gene: TRBJ2-7
clone size: once
D gene: TRBD2
V gene: TRBV2
CDR3 protein: CASTLGAGESEQYF
CDR3 DNA: TGTGCCAGCACCTTAGGGGCGGGAGAGTCCGAGCAGTACTTC